The source of this T cell receptor (beta chain) is a study of blood T cell repertoires in COVID-19 (dated by TCRdb to about 2020). About the study as a whole: Samples covering the acute and convalescent phases of COVID-19 were provided by collaborators in the United States, Italy and Spain. Samples came from the ongoing ImmuneRACE study (first 160 participants) plus 1,254 subjects from 6 global collaborators. The repertoires were released in a freely available public database intended as a resource for research on the immune response to SARS-CoV-2. Where available, HLA class I and class II types were taken from metadata supplied by the sample provider and were not determined by assay-based typing. The material from the prospective study consisted of cDNA or gDNA derived from T cells, B-cell-depleted T cells, or PBMCs. Sample metadata almost always included a de-identified subject ID, COVID-19 status, age in years and sex. The dataset comprised deeply sampled blood TCRbeta repertoires from subjects exposed to, actively infected with, or recovered from COVID-19.

General study outcomes and caveats: The amount of clinical and demographic metadata varied by source and participant and was provided uncurated.

Enrolling through a virtual design, the prospective study's participants ranged in age from roughly 18 to 95 years and lived across roughly 23 United States geographic areas. Cohort assignment in the prospective study relied on participant-reported clinical history from a screening survey and a study questionnaire. Recovered participants in ImmuneRACE Cohort 3 were defined as having two consecutive negative NP/OP PCR tests, clearance from a healthcare professional, or resolution of symptoms. Mobile phlebotomists in the prospective study collected whole blood, serum and a nasopharyngeal or oropharyngeal swab from every participant. Additional blood draws and questionnaires over an approximately 2-month period could optionally be provided by prospective study participants. Before DNA extraction, blood samples from the prospective study were shipped at room temperature or frozen. In the case of this clone: No cognate antigen has been identified for it. Per-base qualities were not stored, and no clone one base away is much larger.

The germline V gene encodes CDR1 MRHNA and CDR2 SNTAGT. Taken from cysteine to phenylalanine, the CDR3 has 18 residues. Just CDR3 DNA is preserved here, 54 bases in frame from base 1. Cut back by 6 bases and 8 bases, the V and J ends lie 28 bases apart. The immunoSEQ Assay, a bias-controlled multiplex PCR, was used to amplify TCRbeta CDR3 regions from genomic DNA. Concerning the study's data processing: The number of nucleated cells in each sample was estimated from the amplification of reference gene primers within the assay. To quantify the absolute abundance of each unique TCRbeta CDR3 rearrangement, sequence reads were collapsed and filtered. For each sample, productive Simpson clonality was calculated by taking the square root of Simpson's diversity index across productive rearrangements. This immuneACCESS table, as held by TCRdb, lists in-frame sequences with V and J called but not all clones. Of the missing ones, under half trace to an unresolved V gene in checked studies; the others have no known cause. V and J calls plus clone size are reproduced from that table; the DNA served to infer D and trimming. The sample yields 170,000 or so clones; 78% were counted once. 17% of the sample lies in the top ten.

The sequence was collected from a woman between 45 and 60 years old who had recovered from COVID-19. Sequenced sample: PBMCs or T cells enriched from blood (not recorded which). The rearrangement combines TRBV6-4 with TRBJ1-4, with the D gene not clear enough to name. This receptor has the CDR3 CASRDPSWAKSLKEKLFF. The sequenced DNA is TGTGCCAGCAGAGACCCCTCTTGGGCGAAATCGCTCAAAGAAAAACTGTTTTTT.